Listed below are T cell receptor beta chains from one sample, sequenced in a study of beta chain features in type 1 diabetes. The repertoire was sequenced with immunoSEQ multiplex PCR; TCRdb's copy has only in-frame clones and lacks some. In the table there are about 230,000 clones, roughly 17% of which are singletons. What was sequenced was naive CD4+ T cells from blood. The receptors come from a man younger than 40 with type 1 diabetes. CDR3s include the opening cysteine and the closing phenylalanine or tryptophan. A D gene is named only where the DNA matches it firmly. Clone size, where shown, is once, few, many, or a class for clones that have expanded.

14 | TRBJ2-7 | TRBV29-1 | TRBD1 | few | TGCAGCGTTGACAAGGGACAGTTCCTGGGAGAGCAGTACTTC | CSVDKGQFLGEQYF
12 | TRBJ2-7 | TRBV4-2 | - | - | TGTGCCAGCAGCCAAGAGGGGAACGAGCAGTACTTC | CASSQEGNEQYF
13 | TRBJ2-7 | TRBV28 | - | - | TGTGCCAGCAGTTTAAGACAATTCTACGAGCAGTACTTC | CASSLRQFYEQYF
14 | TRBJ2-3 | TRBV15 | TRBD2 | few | TGTGCCACCAGCAGCGGACTAGCGGGAGCTTCGCAGTATTTT | CATSSGLAGASQYF
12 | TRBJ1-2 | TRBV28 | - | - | TGTGCCAGCAGTCCCCCGGCCTTCGGCTACACCTTC | CASSPPAFGYTF
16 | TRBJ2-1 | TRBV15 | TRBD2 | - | TGTGCCACCAGCAGAGCTCTAGCGGGATCCTACAATGAGCAGTTCTTC | CATSRALAGSYNEQFF
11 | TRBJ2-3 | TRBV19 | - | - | TGTGCCAGTAGTACCCAGCGTTCGCAGTATTTT | CASSTQRSQYF
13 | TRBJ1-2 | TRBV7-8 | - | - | TGTGCCAGCAGCTTACAGGGTTCCTATGGCTACACCTTC | CASSLQGSYGYTF
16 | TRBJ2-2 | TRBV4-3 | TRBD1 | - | TGCGCCAGCAGCCAGCGGACAGGGTGGCGACCCGGGGAGCTGTTTTTT | CASSQRTGWRPGELFF
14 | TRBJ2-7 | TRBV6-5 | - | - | TGTGCCAGCAGTTACTCGAAGGATTTGTACGAGCAGTACTTC | CASSYSKDLYEQYF
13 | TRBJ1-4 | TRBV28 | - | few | TGTGCCAGCAAGGGGGCAACTAATGAAAAACTGTTTTTT | CASKGATNEKLFF
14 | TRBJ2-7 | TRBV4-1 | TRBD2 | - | TGCGCCAGCAGCTCCAGCGGGAGAGCCTACGAGCAGTACTTC | CASSSSGRAYEQYF
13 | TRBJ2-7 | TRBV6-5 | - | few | TGTGCCAGCAGCCGGGAGAGGAACTACGAGCAGTACTTC | CASSRERNYEQYF
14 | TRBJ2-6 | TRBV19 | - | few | TGTGCCAGTAACTCCGTCTCTGGGGCCAACGTCCTGACTTTC | CASNSVSGANVLTF
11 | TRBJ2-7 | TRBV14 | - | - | TGTGCCAGCAGCCAAAAGTACGAGCAGTACTTC | CASSQKYEQYF
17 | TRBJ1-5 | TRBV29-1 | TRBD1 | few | TGCAGCGTTCTAGGGGCTTGGACAGGGGAAGGCAATCAGCCCCAGCATTTT | CSVLGAWTGEGNQPQHF
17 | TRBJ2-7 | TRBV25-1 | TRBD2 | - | TGTGCCAGCAGTGAATCCCATGGGACTAGCGGGGGTTACGAGCAGTACTTC | CASSESHGTSGGYEQYF
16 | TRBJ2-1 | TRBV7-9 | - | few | TGTGCCAGCAGCTTAGGTAGCTTGAGCTCCTACAATGAGCAGTTCTTC | CASSLGSLSSYNEQFF
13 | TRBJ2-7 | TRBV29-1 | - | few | TGCAGCGTTGGAGACACAGCTAAATACGAGCAGTACTTC | CSVGDTAKYEQYF
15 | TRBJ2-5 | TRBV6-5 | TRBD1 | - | TGTGCCAGCCACTCAGGGGGCGCAGCCCAAGAGACCCAGTACTTC | CASHSGGAAQETQYF
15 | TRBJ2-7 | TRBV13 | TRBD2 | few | TGTGCCAGCAGCTTGGGGACTAGCGGCTCCTACGAGCAGTACTTC | CASSLGTSGSYEQYF
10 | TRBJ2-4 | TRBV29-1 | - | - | TGCAGCGTTGAAGATTCCGTTCAGTACTTC | CSVEDSVQYF
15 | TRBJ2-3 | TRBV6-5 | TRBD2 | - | TGTGCCAGCAGTCCCCGCGGACTAGCGGGAGATACGCAGTATTTT | CASSPRGLAGDTQYF
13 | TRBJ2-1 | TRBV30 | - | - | TGTGCCTGGAGGGCGGGATCCTACAATGAGCAGTTCTTC | CAWRAGSYNEQFF
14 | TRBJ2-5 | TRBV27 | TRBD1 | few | TGTGCCAGCAGTCCGGGACAGGGAAGGGAGACCCAGTACTTC | CASSPGQGRETQYF
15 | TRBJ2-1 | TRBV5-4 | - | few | TGTGCCAGCAGCGTGGCTGTTGGAACTGGGAGGGAGCAGTTCTTC | CASSVAVGTGREQFF
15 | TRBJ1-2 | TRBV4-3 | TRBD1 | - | TGCGCCAGCAGCCAAGTCACAGGGGGGAGCTATGGCTACACCTTC | CASSQVTGGSYGYTF
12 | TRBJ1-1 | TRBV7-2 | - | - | TGTGCCAGCAGCGACAGGAACACTGAAGCTTTCTTT | CASSDRNTEAFF
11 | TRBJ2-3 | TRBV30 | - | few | TGTGCCTGGAGTATCAGGGGTACGCAGTATTTT | CAWSIRGTQYF
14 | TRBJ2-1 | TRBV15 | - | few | TGTGCCACCAGCAGAGCTGGCTCCTACAATGAGCAGTTCTTC | CATSRAGSYNEQFF
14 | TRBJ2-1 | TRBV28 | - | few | TGTGCCAGCATCAGGGTTCTAGCCCACAATGAGCAGTTCTTC | CASIRVLAHNEQFF
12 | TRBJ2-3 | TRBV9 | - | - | TGTGCCAGCAGCGCCCTCCGGGATACGCAGTATTTT | CASSALRDTQYF
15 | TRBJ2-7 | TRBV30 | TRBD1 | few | TGTGCCTGGAGAGATAGACAGGGGATCTCCTACGAGCAGTACTTC | CAWRDRQGISYEQYF
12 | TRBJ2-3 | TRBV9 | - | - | TGTGCCAGCAGCCCCAACACAGATACGCAGTATTTT | CASSPNTDTQYF
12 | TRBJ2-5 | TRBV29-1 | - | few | TGCAGCGTTTCCTGGCCTCAAGAGACCCAGTACTTC | CSVSWPQETQYF
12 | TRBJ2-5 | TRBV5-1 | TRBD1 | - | TGCGCCAGCAGCAACAGGGGAGAGACCCAGTACTTC | CASSNRGETQYF
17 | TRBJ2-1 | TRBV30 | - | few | TGTGCCTGGAGTGGGGGTAGAGCCCCCGGTGGGCCTAATGAGCAGTTCTTC | CAWSGGRAPGGPNEQFF
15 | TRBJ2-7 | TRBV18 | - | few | TGTGCCAGCTCACCCAATGGCAGGGGCCCAGGAGAGCAGTACTTC | CASSPNGRGPGEQYF
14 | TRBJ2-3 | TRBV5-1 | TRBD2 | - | TGCGCCAGCAGCCCGATAGCGGGAGAAGATACGCAGTATTTT | CASSPIAGEDTQYF
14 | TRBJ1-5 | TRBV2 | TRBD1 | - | TGTGCCAGCAGTCTGACAGGGGAGGGTCAGCCCCAGCATTTT | CASSLTGEGQPQHF
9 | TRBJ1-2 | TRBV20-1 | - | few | TGCAGTGCGTCCTATGGCTACACCTTC | CSASYGYTF
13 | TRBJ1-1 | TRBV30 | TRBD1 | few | TGTGCCTGGCATAACAGGGGAAGGACTGAAGCTTTCTTT | CAWHNRGRTEAFF
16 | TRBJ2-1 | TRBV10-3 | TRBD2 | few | TGTGCCATCGGGACTAGCGGGAGAACTTCATACAATGAGCAGTTCTTC | CAIGTSGRTSYNEQFF
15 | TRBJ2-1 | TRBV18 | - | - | TGTGCCAGCTCACCCTTTGAGGGTATTGGCAATGAGCAGTTCTTC | CASSPFEGIGNEQFF
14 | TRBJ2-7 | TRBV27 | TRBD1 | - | TGTGCCAGCAGGCAACAGGGGGTTGAGGGCGAGCAGTACTTC | CASRQQGVEGEQYF
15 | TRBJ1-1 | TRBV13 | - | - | TGTGCCAGCAGCTTAGTCACCTGGGGTAACACTGAAGCTTTCTTT | CASSLVTWGNTEAFF
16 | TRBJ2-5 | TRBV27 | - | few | TGTGCCAGCAGTCGCAGCCGGGCCCTGGGGTGGGAGACCCAGTACTTC | CASSRSRALGWETQYF
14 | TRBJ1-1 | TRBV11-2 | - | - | TGTGCCAGCAGATACCTCGGTGGGCGCACTGAAGCTTTCTTT | CASRYLGGRTEAFF
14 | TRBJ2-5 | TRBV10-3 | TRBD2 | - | TGTGCCATCAGTCCGGGGGGAGGGACGGAGACCCAGTACTTC | CAISPGGGTETQYF
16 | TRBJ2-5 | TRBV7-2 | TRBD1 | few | TGTGCCAGCAGCCCACCAGACAGGGGAACACAAGAGACCCAGTACTTC | CASSPPDRGTQETQYF
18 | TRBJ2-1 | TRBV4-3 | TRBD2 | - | TGCGCCAGCAGCCAAGATAGCACCGGGACTAGCGGGAACTGGGAGCAGTTCTTC | CASSQDSTGTSGNWEQFF
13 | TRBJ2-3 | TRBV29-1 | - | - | TGCAGCGGAGCCCGTGACTACACAGATACGCAGTATTTT | CSGARDYTDTQYF
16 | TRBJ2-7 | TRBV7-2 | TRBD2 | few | TGTGCCAGCAGCGCTTCCCGACTAGCCGCATCCTACGAGCAGTACTTC | CASSASRLAASYEQYF
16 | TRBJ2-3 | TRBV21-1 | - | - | TGTGCCCACCCCCCCGAGGACAGGGCCAGCACAGATACGCAGTATTTT | CAHPPEDRASTDTQYF
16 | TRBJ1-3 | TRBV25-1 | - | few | TGTGCCAGCAGTGGGCGGACAGACCACTCTGGAAACACCATATATTTT | CASSGRTDHSGNTIYF
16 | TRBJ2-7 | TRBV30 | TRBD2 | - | TGTGCCTGGGAGCCGGGACTAGCGGGAGGGCCGGGCGAGCAGTACTTC | CAWEPGLAGGPGEQYF
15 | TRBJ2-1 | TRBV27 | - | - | TGTGCCAGCAGTTCCCTACGCGGTGGAAACAATGAGCAGTTCTTC | CASSSLRGGNNEQFF
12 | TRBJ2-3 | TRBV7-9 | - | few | TGTGCCAGCAGCTTATCGGCAGATACGCAGTATTTT | CASSLSADTQYF
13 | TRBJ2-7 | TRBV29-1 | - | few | TGCAGCGTTGGTCGCAGGGGAGGATACGAGCAGTACTTC | CSVGRRGGYEQYF